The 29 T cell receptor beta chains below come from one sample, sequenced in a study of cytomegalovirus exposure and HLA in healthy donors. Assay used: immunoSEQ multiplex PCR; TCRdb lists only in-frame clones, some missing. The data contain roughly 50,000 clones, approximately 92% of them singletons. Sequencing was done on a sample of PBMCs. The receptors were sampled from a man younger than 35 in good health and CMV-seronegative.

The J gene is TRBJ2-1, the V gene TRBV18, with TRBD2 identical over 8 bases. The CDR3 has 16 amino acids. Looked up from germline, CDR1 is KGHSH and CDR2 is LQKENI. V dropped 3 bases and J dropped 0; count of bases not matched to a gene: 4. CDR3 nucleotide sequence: TGTGCCAGCTCACCCGGCGGGGGGAGCTCCTACAATGAGCAGTTCTTC. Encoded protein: CASSPGGGSSYNEQFF.

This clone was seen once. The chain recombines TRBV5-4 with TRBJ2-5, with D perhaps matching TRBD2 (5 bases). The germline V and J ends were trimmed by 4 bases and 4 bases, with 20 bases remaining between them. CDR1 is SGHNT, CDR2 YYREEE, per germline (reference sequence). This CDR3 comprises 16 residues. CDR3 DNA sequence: TGTGCCAGCAGCCCCAACCTCCCGGGGTTGGCAGAGACCCAGTACTTC. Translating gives CASSPNLPGLAETQYF.

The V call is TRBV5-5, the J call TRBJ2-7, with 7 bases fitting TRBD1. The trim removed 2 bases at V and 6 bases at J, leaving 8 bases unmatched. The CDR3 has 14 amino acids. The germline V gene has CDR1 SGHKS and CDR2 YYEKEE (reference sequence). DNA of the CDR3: TGTGCCAGCAGCTTCCGACAGGGCCGGGCCGAGCAGTACTTC. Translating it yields CASSFRQGRAEQYF.

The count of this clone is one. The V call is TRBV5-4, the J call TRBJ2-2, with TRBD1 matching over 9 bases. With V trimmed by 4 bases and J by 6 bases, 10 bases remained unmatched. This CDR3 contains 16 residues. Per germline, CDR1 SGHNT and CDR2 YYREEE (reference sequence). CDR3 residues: CASSPGDRVGPGELFF. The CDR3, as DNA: TGTGCCAGCAGCCCCGGGGACAGGGTGGGCCCCGGGGAGCTGTTTTTT.

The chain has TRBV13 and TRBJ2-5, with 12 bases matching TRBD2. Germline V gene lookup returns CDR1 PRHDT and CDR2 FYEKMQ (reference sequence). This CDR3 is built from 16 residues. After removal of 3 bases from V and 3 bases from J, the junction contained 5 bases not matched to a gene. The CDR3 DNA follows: TGTGCCAGCAGCTTGCTAGCGGGAGGGCCGGAAGAGACCCAGTACTTC. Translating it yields CASSLLAGGPEETQYF.

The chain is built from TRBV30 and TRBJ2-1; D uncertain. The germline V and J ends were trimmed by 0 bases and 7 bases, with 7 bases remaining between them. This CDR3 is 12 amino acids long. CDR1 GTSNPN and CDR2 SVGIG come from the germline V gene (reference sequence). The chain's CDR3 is CAWSVLANEQFF. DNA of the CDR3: TGTGCCTGGAGTGTACTCGCGAATGAGCAGTTCTTC.

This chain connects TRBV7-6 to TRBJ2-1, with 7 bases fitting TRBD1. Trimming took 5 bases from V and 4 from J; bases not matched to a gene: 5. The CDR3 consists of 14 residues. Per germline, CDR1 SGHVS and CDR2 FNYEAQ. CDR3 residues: CASSPGTDYNEQFF. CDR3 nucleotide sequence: TGTGCCAGCAGCCCCGGGACAGATTACAATGAGCAGTTCTTC.

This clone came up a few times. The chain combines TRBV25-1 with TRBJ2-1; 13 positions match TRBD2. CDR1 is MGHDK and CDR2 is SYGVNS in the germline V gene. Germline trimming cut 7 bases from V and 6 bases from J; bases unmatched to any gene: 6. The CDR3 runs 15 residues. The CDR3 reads CASTSGTSGANEQFF. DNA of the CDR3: TGTGCCAGCACCTCCGGGACTAGCGGGGCCAATGAGCAGTTCTTC.

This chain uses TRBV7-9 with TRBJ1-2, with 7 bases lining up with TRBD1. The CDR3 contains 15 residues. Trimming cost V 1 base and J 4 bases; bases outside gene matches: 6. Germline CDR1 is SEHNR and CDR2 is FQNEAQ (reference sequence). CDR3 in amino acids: CASSLEGGHFYGYTF. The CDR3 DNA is TGTGCCAGCAGCTTAGAAGGGGGCCACTTCTATGGCTACACCTTC. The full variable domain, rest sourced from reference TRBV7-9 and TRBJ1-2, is DTGVSQNPRHKITKRGQNVTFRCDPISEHNRLYWYRQTLGQGPEFLTYFQNEAQLEKSRLLSDRFSAERPKGSFSTLEIQRTEQGDSAMYLCASSLEGGHFYGYTFGSGTRLTVV.

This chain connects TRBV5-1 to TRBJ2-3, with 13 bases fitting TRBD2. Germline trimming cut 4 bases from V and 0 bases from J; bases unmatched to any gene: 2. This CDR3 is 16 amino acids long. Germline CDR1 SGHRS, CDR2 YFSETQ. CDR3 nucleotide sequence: TGCGCCAGCAGCCGGACTAGCGGGAGAAGCACAGATACGCAGTATTTT. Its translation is CASSRTSGRSTDTQYF.

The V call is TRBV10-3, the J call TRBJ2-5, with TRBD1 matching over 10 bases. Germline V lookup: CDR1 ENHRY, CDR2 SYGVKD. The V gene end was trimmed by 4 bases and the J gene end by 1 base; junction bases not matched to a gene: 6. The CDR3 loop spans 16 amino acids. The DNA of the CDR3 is TGTGCCATCAGTGGCCTTGACAGGGGGCGCCAAGAGACCCAGTACTTC. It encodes CAISGLDRGRQETQYF.

CDR3 in DNA: TGTGCCAGCAGCTTGACTAGCGGGAAGGTAGAGACCCAGTACTTC. It is translated as CASSLTSGKVETQYF. The J gene is TRBJ2-5, the V gene TRBV5-4; 10 positions agree with TRBD2. Germline values: CDR1 SGHNT, CDR2 YYREEE (reference sequence). The CDR3 loop spans 15 amino acids. Trimming at V came to 1 base and at J to 4 bases, leaving 4 bases not matched to a gene. The whole variable domain, filled in from reference TRBV5-4 and TRBJ2-5, reads ETGVTQSPTHLIKTRGQQVTLRCSSQSGHNTVSWYQQALGQGPQFIFQYYREEENGRGNFPPRFSGLQFPNYSSELNVNALELDDSALYLCASSLTSGKVETQYFGPGTRLLVL.

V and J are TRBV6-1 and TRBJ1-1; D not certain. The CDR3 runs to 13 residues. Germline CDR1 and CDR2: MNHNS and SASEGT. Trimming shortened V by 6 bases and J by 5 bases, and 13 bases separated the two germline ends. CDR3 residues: CASSGWEATEAFF. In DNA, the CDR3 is TGTGCCAGCAGCGGTTGGGAGGCGACTGAAGCTTTCTTT.

In nucleotides, the CDR3 is TGTGCCAGCAGCCTGATCTATAATCAGCCCCAGCATTTT. It translates to CASSLIYNQPQHF. The V call is TRBV11-2, the J call TRBJ1-5; no definite D call. V lost 5 bases, J lost 4 bases, and 9 bases lay in between. Germline CDR1 SGHAT, CDR2 FQNNGV. The CDR3 is 13 residues long.

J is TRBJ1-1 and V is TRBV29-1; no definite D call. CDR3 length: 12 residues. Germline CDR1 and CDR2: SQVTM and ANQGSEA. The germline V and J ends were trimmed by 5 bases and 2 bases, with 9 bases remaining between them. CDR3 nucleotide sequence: TGCAGCGTTCGCGTGATAAACACTGAAGCTTTCTTT. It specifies CSVRVINTEAFF.

CDR3 nucleotide sequence: TGCACCAGCAGGAAGACAGAGCGGGAGGGAGGAAGGCGCAATGAGCAGTTCTTC. Its protein is CTSRKTEREGGRRNEQFF. The gene calls are TRBV1 and TRBJ2-1; the table's D call TRBD2 went unverified against the DNA. TRBV1 is deemed a pseudogene. The CDR3 has 18 amino acids.

The CDR3, as DNA: TGTGCCAGCAGCCCCAAAGAGACCCAGTACTTC. Protein sequence: CASSPKETQYF. The chain employs TRBV7-2 and TRBJ2-5; D not resolved. Germline V gives CDR1 SGHTA, CDR2 FQGNSA. V shed 5 bases and J shed 3 bases, with 4 bases lying between them. The CDR3 spans 11 residues.

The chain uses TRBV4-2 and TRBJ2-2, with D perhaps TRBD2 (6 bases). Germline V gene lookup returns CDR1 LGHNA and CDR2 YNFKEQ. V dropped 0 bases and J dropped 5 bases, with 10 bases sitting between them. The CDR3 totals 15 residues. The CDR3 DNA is TGTGCCAGCAGCCAAGAAGGTGGGGGGACCGGGGAGCTGTTTTTT. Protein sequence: CASSQEGGGTGELFF.

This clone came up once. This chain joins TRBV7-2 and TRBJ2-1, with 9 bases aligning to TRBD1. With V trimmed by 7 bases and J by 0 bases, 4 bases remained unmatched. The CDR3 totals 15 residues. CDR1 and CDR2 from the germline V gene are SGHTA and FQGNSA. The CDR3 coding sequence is TGTGCCAGCACCCGACAGGGGGGCTCCTACAATGAGCAGTTCTTC. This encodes CASTRQGGSYNEQFF.

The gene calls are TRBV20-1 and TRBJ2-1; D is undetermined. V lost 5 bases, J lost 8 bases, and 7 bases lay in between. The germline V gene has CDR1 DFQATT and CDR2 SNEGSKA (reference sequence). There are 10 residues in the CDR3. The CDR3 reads CSAGPYEQFF. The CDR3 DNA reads TGCAGTGCTGGCCCGTATGAGCAGTTCTTC.

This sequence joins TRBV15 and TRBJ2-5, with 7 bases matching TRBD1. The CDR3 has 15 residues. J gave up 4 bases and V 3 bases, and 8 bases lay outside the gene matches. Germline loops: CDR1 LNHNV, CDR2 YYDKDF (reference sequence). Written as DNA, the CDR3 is TGTGCCACCAGCAGGGGGGACAGTAAAGGAGAGACCCAGTACTTC. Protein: CATSRGDSKGETQYF.

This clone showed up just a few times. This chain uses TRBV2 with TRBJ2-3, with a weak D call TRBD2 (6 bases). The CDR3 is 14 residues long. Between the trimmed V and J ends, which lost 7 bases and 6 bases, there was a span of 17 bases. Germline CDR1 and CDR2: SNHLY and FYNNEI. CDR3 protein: CASNWGASGDTQYF. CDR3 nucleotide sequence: TGTGCCAGCAACTGGGGAGCGAGCGGGGATACGCAGTATTTT.

CDR3 in DNA: TGCGCCAGCAGCCTACTGATTCCCGACTCTGGGGAGCAGTTCTTC. Protein sequence: CASSLLIPDSGEQFF. The chain joins TRBV5-1 to TRBJ2-1; D unclear. The V and J ends lost 4 bases and 10 bases respectively, with 21 bases between them. Germline V gives CDR1 SGHRS, CDR2 YFSETQ. The CDR3 contains 15 residues. Combining the CDR3 with reference TRBV5-1 and TRBJ2-1 gives the whole variable domain KAGVTQTPRYLIKTRGQQVTLSCSPISGHRSVSWYQQTPGQGLQFLFEYFSETQRNKGNFPGRFSGRQFSNSRSEMNVSTLELGDSALYLCASSLLIPDSGEQFFGPGTRLTVL.

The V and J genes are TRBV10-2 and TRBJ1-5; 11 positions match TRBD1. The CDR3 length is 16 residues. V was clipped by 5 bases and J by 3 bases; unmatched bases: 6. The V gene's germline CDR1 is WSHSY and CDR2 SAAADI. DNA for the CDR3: TGCGCCAGCAGTTTTGGGACAGGGGGTGACAATCAGCCCCAGCATTTT. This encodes CASSFGTGGDNQPQHF.

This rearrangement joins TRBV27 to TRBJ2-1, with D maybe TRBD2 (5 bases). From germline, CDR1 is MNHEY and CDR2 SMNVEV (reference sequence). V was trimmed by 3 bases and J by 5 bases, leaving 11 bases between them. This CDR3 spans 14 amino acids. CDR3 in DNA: TGTGCCAGCAGTTTCGGCGGGTACAACAATGAGCAGTTCTTC. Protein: CASSFGGYNNEQFF.

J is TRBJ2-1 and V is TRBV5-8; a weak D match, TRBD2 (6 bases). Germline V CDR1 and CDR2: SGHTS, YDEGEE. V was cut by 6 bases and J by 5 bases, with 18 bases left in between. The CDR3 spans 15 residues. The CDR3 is CASIRFGGTDNEQFF. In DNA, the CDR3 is TGTGCCAGCATCAGGTTCGGCGGGACCGACAATGAGCAGTTCTTC.

In nucleotides, the CDR3 is TGTGCCAGCAGTTACGAGGGAGGGGCCTACAATGAGCAGTTCTTC. Encoded protein: CASSYEGGAYNEQFF. The chain couples TRBV6-5 to TRBJ2-1, with 7 bases matching TRBD2. CDR1 and CDR2 (germline): MNHEY, SVGAGI. V shed 2 bases, J shed 2 bases, and the junction held 3 bases outside the gene matches. This CDR3 region has 15 residues.

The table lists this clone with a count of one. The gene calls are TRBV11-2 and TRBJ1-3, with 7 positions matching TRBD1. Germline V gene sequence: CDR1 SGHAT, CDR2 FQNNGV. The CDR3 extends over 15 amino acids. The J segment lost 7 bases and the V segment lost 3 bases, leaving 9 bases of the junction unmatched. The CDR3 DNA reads TGTGCCAGCAGCTTCCTTACCGGGACAGCGAACACCATATATTTT. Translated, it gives CASSFLTGTANTIYF. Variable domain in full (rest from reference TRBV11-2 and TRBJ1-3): EAGVAQSPRYKIIEKRQSVAFWCNPISGHATLYWYQQILGQGPKLLIQFQNNGVVDDSQLPKDRFSAERLKGVDSTLKIQPAKLEDSAVYLCASSFLTGTANTIYFGEGSWLTVV.

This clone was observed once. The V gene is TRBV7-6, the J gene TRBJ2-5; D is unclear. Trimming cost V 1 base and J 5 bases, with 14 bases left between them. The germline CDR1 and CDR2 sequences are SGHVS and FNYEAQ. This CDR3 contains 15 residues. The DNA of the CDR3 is TGTGCCAGCAGCTTAGTAACCTCCGCGGAGGAGACCCAGTACTTC. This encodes CASSLVTSAEETQYF. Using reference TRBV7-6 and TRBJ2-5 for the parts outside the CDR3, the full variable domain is GAGVSQSPRYKVTKRGQDVALRCDPISGHVSLYWYRQALGQGPEFLTYFNYEAQQDKSGLPNDRFSAERPEGSISTLTIQRTEQRDSAMYRCASSLVTSAEETQYFGPGTRLLVL.